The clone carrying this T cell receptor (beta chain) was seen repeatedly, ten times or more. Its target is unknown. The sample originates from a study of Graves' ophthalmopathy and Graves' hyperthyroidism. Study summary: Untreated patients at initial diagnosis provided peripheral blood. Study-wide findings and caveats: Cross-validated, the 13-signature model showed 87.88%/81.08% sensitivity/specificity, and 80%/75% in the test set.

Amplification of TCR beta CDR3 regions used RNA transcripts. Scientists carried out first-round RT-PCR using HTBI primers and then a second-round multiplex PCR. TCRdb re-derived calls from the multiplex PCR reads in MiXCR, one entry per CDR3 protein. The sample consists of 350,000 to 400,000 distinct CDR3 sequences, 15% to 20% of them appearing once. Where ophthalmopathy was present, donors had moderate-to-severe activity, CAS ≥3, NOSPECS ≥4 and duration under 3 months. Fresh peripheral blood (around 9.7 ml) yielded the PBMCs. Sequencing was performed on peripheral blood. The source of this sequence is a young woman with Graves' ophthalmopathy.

The DNA for the CDR3 is TGTGCCTGGAGTGTATCACAGTTGAACACTGAAGCTTTCTTT. The encoded protein is CAWSVSQLNTEAFF. This rearrangement joins TRBV30 to TRBJ1-1; D uncertain. Trimming cost V 0 bases and J 0 bases, with 8 bases left between them. The V gene's germline CDR1 is GTSNPN and CDR2 SVGIG (reference sequence). The CDR3 length is 14 residues.